The next 6 T cell receptor beta chains were all read from a single sample in a study of shared clonotypes between healthy human individuals. Data came from immunoSEQ multiplex PCR; TCRdb stores just in-frame clones and leaves some out. The sample lists approximately 2,000,000 clones, 85% to 95% occurring once. Sequences were obtained from naive CD4+ T cells from PBMCs. Regarding subset: CD45RA+ positively selected. The receptors shown here come from a young man in good health. Some clones in this sample may be carry-over from other donors' samples.

This chain connects TRBV6-1 to TRBJ2-5; D is perhaps TRBD2 (7 bases). The CDR3 has 16 amino acids. Trimming removed 2 bases from V and 4 bases from J, with 17 bases in between. Per germline, CDR1 MNHNS and CDR2 SASEGT. The CDR3 loop is CASSERRAGEGETQYF. In nucleotides, the CDR3 is TGTGCCAGCAGTGAAAGGAGAGCAGGGGAGGGAGAGACCCAGTACTTC.

The chain joins TRBV9 to TRBJ2-2; 14 bases are shared with TRBD2. Germline values: CDR1 SGDLS, CDR2 YYNGEE. There are 19 residues in the CDR3. The J segment lost 5 bases and the V segment lost 2 bases, leaving 11 bases of the junction unmatched. Written as DNA, the CDR3 is TGTGCCAGCAGCGTGGGGCTAGGACTAGCGGGAGGCCCTACCGGGGAGCTGTTTTTT. Translating gives CASSVGLGLAGGPTGELFF.

The V and J genes are TRBV7-8 and TRBJ1-2; weak D call: TRBD1 (5 bases). The CDR3 totals 18 residues. Per the germline V gene, CDR1 is SGHVS and CDR2 is FQNEAQ. Trimming removed 1 base from V and 2 bases from J, with 20 bases in between. The CDR3 DNA reads TGTGCCAGCAGCTTAGTTTGGGCAGGGCCTTCGGGAAACTATGGCTACACCTTC. Amino acids: CASSLVWAGPSGNYGYTF.

A note on this clone: This sample also contains other DNA sequences that code for the same CDR3. The chain is built from TRBV2 and TRBJ2-1; D not resolved. Trimming shortened V by 3 bases and J by 0 bases, and 9 bases separated the two germline ends. The CDR3 loop spans 15 amino acids. Germline V gene lookup returns CDR1 SNHLY and CDR2 FYNNEI. CDR3 bases: TGTGCCAGCAGTGAGGCTAGGAGCTCCTACAATGAGCAGTTCTTC. Translation: CASSEARSSYNEQFF.

CDR3 amino acids: CAWSVPGPQETQYF. CDR3 DNA sequence: TGTGCCTGGAGTGTACCGGGCCCCCAGGAGACCCAGTACTTC. The chain recombines TRBV30 with TRBJ2-5; no firm D call. The V end lost 0 bases, the J end lost 5 bases, and 13 bases lay between the germline ends. The CDR3 loop spans 14 amino acids. Germline CDR1 and CDR2: GTSNPN and SVGIG (reference sequence).

The rearrangement links TRBV9 to TRBJ1-2, with D possibly matching TRBD1 (6 bases). The CDR3 runs to 13 residues. V lost 0 bases and J lost 7, with 10 bases in between. Per the germline V gene, CDR1 is SGDLS and CDR2 is YYNGEE. The CDR3 DNA reads as TGTGCCAGCAGCGTAGTGGGGGCCGGTGGCTACACCTTC. Its translation is CASSVVGAGGYTF.